These T cell receptor beta chains were read from a single sample in a study of blood T cell repertoires in COVID-19. Sequencing used immunoSEQ multiplex PCR; TCRdb keeps in-frame clones, though not all of them. The table lists nearly 30,000 clones, 90% of them singletons. The material sequenced was peripheral blood. Receptor source: a man in his 70s with active or convalescent COVID-19. The CDR3 runs from the conserved cysteine through the conserved F or W. D genes are given only for firm matches. Not every row has a clone size; where given, it reads once, few, many or a size class.

cdr3_aa: CASSPGTADMNTEAFF
cdr3_nt: TGTGCCAGCAGCCCGGGGACAGCAGATATGAACACTGAAGCTTTCTTT
cdr3_length: 16
v_call: TRBV7-6
d_call: TRBD1
j_call: TRBJ1-1
clone_size: once

cdr3_aa: CASSILVGASNEQFF
cdr3_nt: TGTGCCAGCAGCATACTCGTTGGGGCGAGCAATGAGCAGTTCTTC
cdr3_length: 15
v_call: TRBV6-5
d_call: .
j_call: TRBJ2-1
clone_size: .

cdr3_aa: CASSLPGLAGETQYF
cdr3_nt: TGTGCCAGCTCACTTCCCGGACTAGCGGGAGAGACCCAGTACTTC
cdr3_length: 15
v_call: TRBV18
d_call: TRBD2
j_call: TRBJ2-5
clone_size: .

cdr3_aa: CASSPRGWGNEKLFF
cdr3_nt: TGTGCCAGCAGTCCGCGGGGATGGGGGAATGAAAAACTGTTTTTT
cdr3_length: 15
v_call: TRBV27
d_call: .
j_call: TRBJ1-4
clone_size: few

cdr3_aa: CASSPDRDTEAFF
cdr3_nt: TGTGCCAGCAGCCCAGACAGGGACACTGAAGCTTTCTTT
cdr3_length: 13
v_call: TRBV14
d_call: TRBD1
j_call: TRBJ1-1
clone_size: .

cdr3_aa: CASSIEKAGLNYGYTF
cdr3_nt: TGTGCCAGCAGCATAGAAAAAGCGGGACTGAATTATGGCTACACCTTC
cdr3_length: 16
v_call: TRBV9
d_call: .
j_call: TRBJ1-2
clone_size: .

cdr3_aa: CARSCTGNYGYTF
cdr3_nt: TGTGCCAGAAGCTGTACAGGGAACTATGGCTACACCTTC
cdr3_length: 13
v_call: TRBV5-3
d_call: .
j_call: TRBJ1-2
clone_size: .

cdr3_aa: CASSRIPGQGAAKNIQYF
cdr3_nt: TGTGCCAGTAGTAGAATTCCGGGACAGGGGGCGGCCAAAAACATTCAGTACTTC
cdr3_length: 18
v_call: TRBV19
d_call: TRBD1
j_call: TRBJ2-4
clone_size: .

cdr3_aa: CASNRSGQGNQPQHF
cdr3_nt: TGTGCCAGCAACCGGTCGGGCCAGGGGAATCAGCCCCAGCATTTT
cdr3_length: 15
v_call: TRBV6-5
d_call: .
j_call: TRBJ1-5
clone_size: .

cdr3_aa: CASGRTSGLANNEQFF
cdr3_nt: TGTGCCAGCGGGAGGACCTCCGGACTGGCGAACAATGAGCAGTTCTTC
cdr3_length: 16
v_call: TRBV5-5
d_call: .
j_call: TRBJ2-1
clone_size: .

cdr3_aa: CSVEPAGVDEQFF
cdr3_nt: TGCAGCGTCGAGCCAGCGGGAGTCGATGAGCAGTTCTTC
cdr3_length: 13
v_call: TRBV29-1
d_call: TRBD2
j_call: TRBJ2-1
clone_size: .

cdr3_aa: CASGQGAGTEAFF
cdr3_nt: TGTGCCAGTGGACAGGGGGCGGGGACTGAAGCTTTCTTT
cdr3_length: 13
v_call: TRBV6-6
d_call: TRBD1
j_call: TRBJ1-1
clone_size: .

cdr3_aa: CASSSSGTGGNTIYF
cdr3_nt: TGTGCCAGCAGCTCGTCCGGGACAGGGGGAAACACCATATATTTT
cdr3_length: 15
v_call: TRBV7-9
d_call: TRBD1
j_call: TRBJ1-3
clone_size: .

cdr3_aa: CASTKAGTGRTGELFF
cdr3_nt: TGTGCCAGTACGAAGGCTGGGACAGGGAGGACCGGGGAGCTGTTTTTT
cdr3_length: 16
v_call: TRBV19
d_call: TRBD1
j_call: TRBJ2-2
clone_size: .

cdr3_aa: CASSPRTGGSDTQYF
cdr3_nt: TGTGCCAGCTCACCACGCACAGGGGGCTCAGATACGCAGTATTTT
cdr3_length: 15
v_call: TRBV18
d_call: TRBD1
j_call: TRBJ2-3
clone_size: .

cdr3_aa: CASSDSGGANEQFF
cdr3_nt: TGTGCCAGCAGCGACAGCGGGGGGGCGAATGAGCAGTTCTTC
cdr3_length: 14
v_call: TRBV6-6
d_call: TRBD2
j_call: TRBJ2-1
clone_size: .

cdr3_aa: CATSDSGGSSNEQFF
cdr3_nt: TGTGCCACCAGTGATTCGGGCGGGAGTAGCAATGAGCAGTTCTTC
cdr3_length: 15
v_call: TRBV24-1
d_call: TRBD2
j_call: TRBJ2-1
clone_size: .

cdr3_aa: CASSLAADNYGYTF
cdr3_nt: TGTGCCAGCAGCTTAGCTGCGGATAACTATGGCTACACCTTC
cdr3_length: 14
v_call: TRBV7-9
d_call: .
j_call: TRBJ1-2
clone_size: once

cdr3_aa: CASSLAGRGKYEKLFF
cdr3_nt: TGTGCCAGTAGTCTGGCGGGACGCGGAAAATATGAAAAACTGTTTTTT
cdr3_length: 16
v_call: TRBV19
d_call: .
j_call: TRBJ1-4
clone_size: .

cdr3_aa: CASSIGRQDEQYF
cdr3_nt: TGTGCCAGTAGTATAGGCCGGCAGGACGAGCAGTACTTC
cdr3_length: 13
v_call: TRBV19
d_call: .
j_call: TRBJ2-7
clone_size: .

cdr3_aa: CASSQDQGYNSPLHF
cdr3_nt: TGTGCCAGCAGCCAAGACCAGGGGTATAATTCACCCCTCCACTTT
cdr3_length: 15
v_call: TRBV14
d_call: .
j_call: TRBJ1-6
clone_size: .

cdr3_aa: CASARARSQPQHF
cdr3_nt: TGTGCCAGCGCGAGGGCGCGGTCCCAGCCCCAGCATTTT
cdr3_length: 13
v_call: TRBV6-5
d_call: .
j_call: TRBJ1-5
clone_size: .

cdr3_aa: CASSVGVRGLAKNIQYF
cdr3_nt: TGTGCCAGCAGCGTAGGGGTGAGGGGGCTAGCCAAAAACATTCAGTACTTC
cdr3_length: 17
v_call: TRBV9
d_call: TRBD1
j_call: TRBJ2-4
clone_size: .

cdr3_aa: CASSQASGTGDTEAFF
cdr3_nt: TGCGCCAGCAGCCAAGCCTCCGGGACAGGCGACACTGAAGCTTTCTTT
cdr3_length: 16
v_call: TRBV4-3
d_call: TRBD1
j_call: TRBJ1-1
clone_size: once

cdr3_aa: CASSHQEGTGAYEQYF
cdr3_nt: TGCGCCAGCAGCCACCAAGAAGGGACGGGAGCCTACGAGCAGTACTTC
cdr3_length: 16
v_call: TRBV4-1
d_call: .
j_call: TRBJ2-7
clone_size: .

cdr3_aa: CASSVGQADNSPLHF
cdr3_nt: TGTGCCAGCAGCGTGGGACAGGCGGATAATTCACCCCTCCACTTT
cdr3_length: 15
v_call: TRBV2
d_call: TRBD1
j_call: TRBJ1-6
clone_size: .

cdr3_aa: CASSTYPAAAGEKLFF
cdr3_nt: TGTGCCAGCAGCACTTACCCGGCAGCGGCGGGAGAAAAACTGTTTTTT
cdr3_length: 16
v_call: TRBV7-9
d_call: .
j_call: TRBJ1-4
clone_size: once

cdr3_aa: CASSVGGGAPAQYF
cdr3_nt: TGTGCCAGCAGCGTAGGAGGGGGTGCCCCGGCCCAGTACTTC
cdr3_length: 14
v_call: TRBV9
d_call: .
j_call: TRBJ2-5
clone_size: .

cdr3_aa: CASSGGGDWQPQHF
cdr3_nt: TGTGCCAGCAGCGGGGGAGGGGACTGGCAGCCCCAGCATTTT
cdr3_length: 14
v_call: TRBV5-5
d_call: .
j_call: TRBJ1-5
clone_size: .

cdr3_aa: CASGTGGLYSGNTIYF
cdr3_nt: TGTGCCAGCGGGACAGGGGGGCTCTACTCTGGAAACACCATATATTTT
cdr3_length: 16
v_call: TRBV5-4
d_call: TRBD1
j_call: TRBJ1-3
clone_size: .

cdr3_aa: CASSKPGAGNNEQFF
cdr3_nt: TGTGCCAGTAGTAAACCGGGAGCCGGAAACAATGAGCAGTTCTTC
cdr3_length: 15
v_call: TRBV19
d_call: .
j_call: TRBJ2-1
clone_size: .

cdr3_aa: CASGYGTSRETQYF
cdr3_nt: TGTGCTAGTGGTTATGGGACTTCCAGAGAGACCCAGTACTTC
cdr3_length: 14
v_call: TRBV12-5
d_call: .
j_call: TRBJ2-5
clone_size: .

cdr3_aa: CASSGPGQGAGQPQHF
cdr3_nt: TGTGCCAGCAGTGGTCCGGGACAGGGGGCTGGTCAGCCCCAGCATTTT
cdr3_length: 16
v_call: TRBV3-1/TRBV3-2
d_call: TRBD1
j_call: TRBJ1-5
clone_size: .

cdr3_aa: CASSLGTGPRDEQYF
cdr3_nt: TGTGCCAGCAGCTTAGGTACTGGTCCTCGGGACGAGCAGTACTTC
cdr3_length: 15
v_call: TRBV13
d_call: .
j_call: TRBJ2-7
clone_size: .

cdr3_aa: CASSEGLAGGRNTGELFF
cdr3_nt: TGCGCCAGCAGTGAAGGACTAGCGGGGGGAAGGAACACCGGGGAGCTGTTTTTT
cdr3_length: 18
v_call: TRBV10-2
d_call: TRBD2
j_call: TRBJ2-2
clone_size: .

cdr3_aa: CASSIDLAGRAGEQYF
cdr3_nt: TGTGCCAGTAGTATAGACCTAGCGGGGCGGGCGGGCGAGCAGTACTTC
cdr3_length: 16
v_call: TRBV19
d_call: TRBD2
j_call: TRBJ2-7
clone_size: .

cdr3_aa: CASSSGWLAGYEQYF
cdr3_nt: TGTGCCAGCAGCTCTGGTTGGCTAGCGGGGTACGAGCAGTACTTC
cdr3_length: 15
v_call: TRBV11-1
d_call: TRBD2
j_call: TRBJ2-7
clone_size: once

cdr3_aa: CAWSKLAGSYEQYF
cdr3_nt: TGTGCCTGGAGTAAGCTAGCAGGCTCCTACGAGCAGTACTTC
cdr3_length: 14
v_call: TRBV30
d_call: .
j_call: TRBJ2-7
clone_size: .

cdr3_aa: CAWSRDTQYF
cdr3_nt: TGTGCCTGGAGTCGAGATACGCAGTATTTT
cdr3_length: 10
v_call: TRBV30
d_call: .
j_call: TRBJ2-3
clone_size: .

cdr3_aa: CASSLIRMYNEQFF
cdr3_nt: TGTGCCAGCAGCTTGATCAGGATGTACAATGAGCAGTTCTTC
cdr3_length: 14
v_call: TRBV5-6
d_call: .
j_call: TRBJ2-1
clone_size: .

cdr3_aa: CASSYGDWGLGQYF
cdr3_nt: TGTGCCAGCAGTTACGGGGACTGGGGGTTGGGCCAGTACTTC
cdr3_length: 14
v_call: TRBV6-6
d_call: .
j_call: TRBJ2-5
clone_size: .

cdr3_aa: CASSAERGGTDTQYF
cdr3_nt: TGTGCCAGCAGTGCTGAGCGGGGGGGCACAGATACGCAGTATTTT
cdr3_length: 15
v_call: TRBV6-4
d_call: TRBD2
j_call: TRBJ2-3
clone_size: few

cdr3_aa: CATSNLAGGPNEQFF
cdr3_nt: TGTGCCACCAGCAACCTAGCGGGGGGGCCCAATGAGCAGTTCTTC
cdr3_length: 15
v_call: TRBV15
d_call: TRBD2
j_call: TRBJ2-1
clone_size: once

cdr3_aa: CASSYSVRETQYF
cdr3_nt: TGTGCCAGCAGTTATTCTGTTAGAGAGACCCAGTACTTC
cdr3_length: 13
v_call: TRBV12-3/TRBV12-4
d_call: .
j_call: TRBJ2-5
clone_size: .

cdr3_aa: CASSIAGSPATEAFF
cdr3_nt: TGTGCCAGTAGTATTGCGGGATCCCCTGCCACTGAAGCTTTCTTT
cdr3_length: 15
v_call: TRBV19
d_call: .
j_call: TRBJ1-1
clone_size: .

cdr3_aa: CASSPKQGGTNYGYTF
cdr3_nt: TGTGCCAGCTCGCCCAAACAGGGGGGAACAAACTATGGCTACACCTTC
cdr3_length: 16
v_call: TRBV18
d_call: TRBD1
j_call: TRBJ1-2
clone_size: .

cdr3_aa: CASSSTENTEAFF
cdr3_nt: TGTGCCAGCAGCTCCACAGAGAACACTGAAGCTTTCTTT
cdr3_length: 13
v_call: TRBV5-4
d_call: .
j_call: TRBJ1-1
clone_size: .

cdr3_aa: CASSLRVHTDTQYF
cdr3_nt: TGTGCCAGCAGCTTACGCGTTCACACAGATACGCAGTATTTT
cdr3_length: 14
v_call: TRBV7-2
d_call: .
j_call: TRBJ2-3
clone_size: .

cdr3_aa: CASSLDLQSHYEQYF
cdr3_nt: TGCGCCAGCAGCTTGGATTTACAGAGTCACTACGAGCAGTACTTC
cdr3_length: 15
v_call: TRBV5-1
d_call: .
j_call: TRBJ2-7
clone_size: .

cdr3_aa: CAITGQAANTGELFF
cdr3_nt: TGTGCCATAACCGGACAGGCGGCGAACACCGGGGAGCTGTTTTTT
cdr3_length: 15
v_call: TRBV30
d_call: TRBD1
j_call: TRBJ2-2
clone_size: .

cdr3_aa: CASSQVTGTEAFF
cdr3_nt: TGTGCCAGCAGCCAAGTGACTGGCACTGAAGCTTTCTTT
cdr3_length: 13
v_call: TRBV3-1/TRBV3-2
d_call: .
j_call: TRBJ1-1
clone_size: .

cdr3_aa: CASSPTTSAGTDTQYF
cdr3_nt: TGTGCCAGCTCACCGACGACTAGCGCGGGCACAGATACGCAGTATTTT
cdr3_length: 16
v_call: TRBV18
d_call: TRBD2
j_call: TRBJ2-3
clone_size: once

cdr3_aa: CASSTDKNTEAFF
cdr3_nt: TGTGCCAGCAGCACAGACAAGAACACTGAAGCTTTCTTT
cdr3_length: 13
v_call: TRBV5-4
d_call: .
j_call: TRBJ1-1
clone_size: .

cdr3_aa: CASSLSDSLTEAFF
cdr3_nt: TGTGCCAGCAGCCTTTCGGACAGTCTCACTGAAGCTTTCTTT
cdr3_length: 14
v_call: TRBV6-5
d_call: .
j_call: TRBJ1-1
clone_size: .

cdr3_aa: CASSSELAGGPLSSYNEQFF
cdr3_nt: TGTGCCAGCAGCTCCGAACTAGCGGGAGGCCCCTTGAGCTCCTACAATGAGCAGTTCTTC
cdr3_length: 20
v_call: TRBV5-5
d_call: TRBD2
j_call: TRBJ2-1
clone_size: .